This T cell receptor (beta chain) originates from a study of identical twins. In TCRdb, the 5' RACE reads were re-called with MiXCR into one record per CDR3 protein. This table holds approximately 350,000 distinct CDR3 sequences, around 12% found once. The V and J ends lost 3 bases and 2 bases respectively, with 15 bases between them. Germline loops: CDR1 SGHAT, CDR2 FQDESV (reference sequence). The length of the CDR3 is 16 residues. These data also formed part of another study, on yellow fever vaccine responses in identical twins.

The receptor comes from a woman aged 18-29 years in good health. Sequenced material: CD8+ T cells sorted from blood. The chain links TRBV11-1 to TRBJ2-3, with D unresolved. The CDR3 region has the DNA TGTGCCAGCAGCTTTCCCGATCCGGACCCCACAGATACGCAGTATTTT. It yields the protein CASSFPDPDPTDTQYF. Full variable domain (outside the CDR3, taken from reference TRBV11-1 and TRBJ2-3): EAEVAQSPRYKITEKSQAVAFWCDPISGHATLYWYRQILGQGPELLVQFQDESVVDDSQLPKDRFSAERLKGVDSTLKIQPAELGDSAMYLCASSFPDPDPTDTQYFGPGTRLTVL.